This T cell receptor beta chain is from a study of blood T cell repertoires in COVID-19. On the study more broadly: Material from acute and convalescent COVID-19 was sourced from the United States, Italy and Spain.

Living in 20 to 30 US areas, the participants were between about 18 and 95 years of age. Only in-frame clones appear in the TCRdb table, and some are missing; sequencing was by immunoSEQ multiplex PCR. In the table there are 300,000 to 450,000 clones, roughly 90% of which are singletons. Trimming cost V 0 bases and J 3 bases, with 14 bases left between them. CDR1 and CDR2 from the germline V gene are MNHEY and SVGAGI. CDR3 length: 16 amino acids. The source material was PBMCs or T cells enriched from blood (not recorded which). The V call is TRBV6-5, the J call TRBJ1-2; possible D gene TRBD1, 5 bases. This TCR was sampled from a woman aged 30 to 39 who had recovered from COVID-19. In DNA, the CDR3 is TGTGCCAGCAGTTACTCGTATTCCAGGGAGGACTATGGCTACACCTTC. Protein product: CASSYSYSREDYGYTF.